The 13 T cell receptor beta chains in this list originate from one sample, sequenced in a study of T cell changes during pregnancy in multiple sclerosis. TCRdb's copy holds only in-frame clones and misses some; the assay was immunoSEQ multiplex PCR. The table lists 55,000 to 70,000 clones, roughly nine tenths of them singletons. The source material was peripheral blood, sampled in the second trimester of pregnancy. These receptors came from a female donor in good health, enrolled as a control in a pregnancy study.

Remarks on this clone: This same CDR3 is encoded by further DNA sequences in the sample. The chain is built from TRBV27 and TRBJ2-7; D may be TRBD1 (6 bases). CDR1 is MNHEY and CDR2 is SMNVEV in the germline V gene (reference sequence). The CDR3 extends over 13 amino acids. The V end lost 2 bases, the J end lost 2 bases, and 7 bases lay between the germline ends. Here the CDR3 reads CASSLTGTYEQYF. The CDR3, as DNA: TGTGCCAGCAGTTTAACAGGGACCTACGAGCAGTACTTC.

This clone was picked up one time. The J gene is TRBJ2-1, the V gene TRBV5-4; no reliable D call. V was cut by 6 bases and J by 6 bases, with 13 bases left in between. Per germline, CDR1 SGHNT and CDR2 YYREEE (reference sequence). This CDR3 is 13 amino acids long. CDR3 sequence reads: CASNENLSNEQFF. DNA of the CDR3: TGTGCCAGCAATGAGAACCTCTCCAATGAGCAGTTCTTC. The variable domain in full, completed from reference TRBV5-4 and TRBJ2-1, reads ETGVTQSPTHLIKTRGQQVTLRCSSQSGHNTVSWYQQALGQGPQFIFQYYREEENGRGNFPPRFSGLQFPNYSSELNVNALELDDSALYLCASNENLSNEQFFGPGTRLTVL.

The V call is TRBV30, the J call TRBJ1-1; no clear D gene. V lost 0 bases to trimming and J lost 4 bases, with 9 bases between them. Germline V gives CDR1 GTSNPN, CDR2 SVGIG (reference sequence). This CDR3 has 13 amino acids. CDR3 sequence reads: CAWSVSAGTEAFF. CDR3 DNA: TGTGCCTGGAGTGTATCCGCGGGCACTGAAGCTTTCTTT.

The chain recombines TRBV19 with TRBJ1-5; D is perhaps TRBD1 (5 bases). The V gene's germline CDR1 is LNHDA and CDR2 SQIVND (reference sequence). The CDR3 has 15 amino acids. V lost 3 bases to trimming and J lost 1 base, with 10 bases between them. The CDR3 is CASSIQGWSNQPQHF. The DNA of the CDR3 is TGTGCCAGTAGTATCCAGGGTTGGAGCAATCAGCCCCAGCATTTT. Full variable domain (outside the CDR3, taken from reference TRBV19 and TRBJ1-5): DGGITQSPKYLFRKEGQNVTLSCEQNLNHDAMYWYRQDPGQGLRLIYYSQIVNDFQKGDIAEGYSVSREKKESFPLTVTSAQKNPTAFYLCASSIQGWSNQPQHFGDGTRLSIL.

This sequence joins TRBV19 and TRBJ2-7, with TRBD1 matching over 9 bases. This CDR3 spans 15 amino acids. The V gene end was trimmed by 7 bases and the J gene end by 2 bases; junction bases not matched to a gene: 9. Germline V gives CDR1 LNHDA, CDR2 SQIVND (reference sequence). The CDR3 DNA reads TGTGCCAGTACCCAACAGGGGGCCCTCCCCTACGAGCAGTACTTC. It specifies CASTQQGALPYEQYF.

The chain is built from TRBV7-9 and TRBJ2-1, with 8 nucleotides matching TRBD2. The CDR3 consists of 16 residues. V was clipped by 2 bases and J by 8 bases; unmatched bases: 11. In germline, CDR1 is SEHNR, CDR2 FQNEAQ (reference sequence). The CDR3, as DNA: TGTGCCAGCAGCTTACGGGCGGGGGGAACCGGTGATGAGCAGTTCTTC. Translating it yields CASSLRAGGTGDEQFF.

The chain couples TRBV9 to TRBJ2-7, with a tentative D call TRBD2 (5 bases). This CDR3 region has 12 residues. Germline V gene lookup returns CDR1 SGDLS and CDR2 YYNGEE. The V end was cut by 9 bases, the J end by 7 bases, with 17 bases between. The CDR3 nucleotides read TGTGCCACCTACGATCCCGAGGGTGAGCAGTACTTC. Its translation is CATYDPEGEQYF. Using reference TRBV9 and TRBJ2-7 for the parts outside the CDR3, the full variable domain is DSGVTQTPKHLITATGQRVTLRCSPRSGDLSVYWYQQSLDQGLQFLIQYYNGEERAKGNILERFSAQQFPDLHSELNLSSLELGDSALYFCATYDPEGEQYFGPGTRLTVT.

The rearrangement uses TRBV10-1 and TRBJ2-1, with a weak D call TRBD1 (6 bases). There are 15 residues in the CDR3. V was cut by 2 bases and J by 6 bases, with 14 bases left in between. Germline CDR1 reads WNHNN; CDR2 reads SYGVQD (reference sequence). CDR3: CASSEGGPPRNEQFF. DNA for the CDR3: TGCGCCAGCAGTGAGGGGGGCCCCCCCCGCAATGAGCAGTTCTTC.

The rearrangement uses TRBV15 and TRBJ2-3, with D possibly being TRBD2 (5 bases). Trimming pared 6 bases from V and 8 bases from J, leaving 18 bases between. The V gene's germline CDR1 is LNHNV and CDR2 YYDKDF (reference sequence). The CDR3 is 14 residues long. DNA for the CDR3: TGTGCCACCAGATTCCGTGAGAGGGCGGGTACGCAGTATTTT. Encoded protein: CATRFRERAGTQYF.

The chain has TRBV7-3 and TRBJ1-5; 8 positions match TRBD1. The CDR3 runs to 15 residues. After removal of 5 bases from V and 4 bases from J, the junction contained 7 bases not matched to a gene. Germline CDR1 reads SGHTA; CDR2 reads FQGTGA. The CDR3 loop reads CASSPRTGINQPQHF. CDR3 sequence (DNA): TGTGCCAGCAGCCCCCGGACAGGGATTAATCAGCCCCAGCATTTT.

The chain joins TRBV7-9 to TRBJ1-4; possibly TRBD1 for D (5 bases). Germline V lookup: CDR1 SEHNR, CDR2 FQNEAQ (reference sequence). Trimming pared 5 bases from V and 8 bases from J, leaving 21 bases between. The CDR3 runs to 16 residues. The CDR3 is CASSPPREDINEKLFF. CDR3 DNA: TGTGCCAGCAGCCCCCCTCGGGAGGACATCAACGAAAAACTGTTTTTT.

CDR3 nucleotides: TGTGCCAGCAGCTCTGAGAGCTCCTACAATGAGCAGTTCTTC. This encodes CASSSESSYNEQFF. The chain combines TRBV11-3 with TRBJ2-1, with no clear D. Trimming pared 4 bases from V and 0 bases from J, leaving 7 bases between. CDR1 and CDR2 from the germline V gene are SGHNT and YENEEA. This CDR3 contains 14 residues.

The genes are TRBV10-3 and TRBJ1-1, with 9 bases aligning to TRBD1. Per germline, CDR1 ENHRY and CDR2 SYGVKD. The V segment lost 6 bases and the J segment 3 bases; nucleotides outside the gene matches: 2. The CDR3 contains 13 residues. This chain's CDR3 is CAISDRGDTEAFF. The DNA of the CDR3 is TGTGCCATCAGCGACAGGGGGGACACTGAAGCTTTCTTT.